This T cell receptor beta chain was captured in a study of T cells in women clearing cervical HPV infection. Study overall: Case blood was drawn when the lesion was first found; control blood after infection became undetectable. Findings of the study overall: Cases and controls were distinguished at AUC approximately 0.81 by richness and V genes.

Germline values: CDR1 SQVTM, CDR2 ANQGSEA. This CDR3 is built from 14 residues. V trimming: 4 bases; J trimming: 7 bases; junction bases outside the gene matches: 9. Remarks on this clone: Its target is not known. Read data end 3 residues before the CDR3 end; the end is taken from the germline J gene.

immunoSEQ multiplex PCR used an average of 1200 ng genomic DNA. TCRdb's table, derived via immunoSEQ multiplex PCR, lists solely in-frame clones and lacks some. The listing records more than 20,000 clones. Sequencing was carried out using blood buffy coat. The chain is built from TRBV29-1 and TRBJ1-4, with TRBD1 identical over 7 bases. The clonotype originates from a woman between 18 and 70 years old with a cervical HPV16 infection that either progressed to CIN3+ or cleared (not recorded which). Partial CDR3 DNA: TGCAGCGTTGTTGGAAGGGGGCTGGGTGAAAAA. Translation: CSVVGRGLGEK. In full, the CDR3 reads CSVVGRGLGEKLFF.